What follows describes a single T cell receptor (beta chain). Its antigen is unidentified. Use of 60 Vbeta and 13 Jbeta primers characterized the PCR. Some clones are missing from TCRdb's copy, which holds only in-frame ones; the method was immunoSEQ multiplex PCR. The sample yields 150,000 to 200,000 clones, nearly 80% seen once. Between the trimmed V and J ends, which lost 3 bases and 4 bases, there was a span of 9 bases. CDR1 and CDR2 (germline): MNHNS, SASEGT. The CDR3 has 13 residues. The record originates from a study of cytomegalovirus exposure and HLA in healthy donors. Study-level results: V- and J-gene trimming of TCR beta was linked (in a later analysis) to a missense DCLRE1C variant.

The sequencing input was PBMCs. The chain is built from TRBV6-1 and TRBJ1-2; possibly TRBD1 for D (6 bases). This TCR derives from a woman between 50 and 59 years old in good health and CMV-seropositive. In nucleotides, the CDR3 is TGTGCCAGCAGTGAGCAACAGGGCTATGGCTACACCTTC. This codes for CASSEQQGYGYTF.